A single T cell receptor beta chain is shown here with its context. These data come from a study of blood T cell repertoires in COVID-19. Study context: COVID-19 samples, acute and convalescent, were from the United States, Italy and Spain. Nucleic acid was either cDNA or gDNA, and it came from T cells, B-cell-depleted T cells, or PBMCs.

Looked up from germline, CDR1 is SNHLY and CDR2 is FYNNEI. This CDR3 has 15 amino acids. V lost 5 bases and J 3 bases, leaving 14 bases between the germline ends. The authors' processing: Amplification with reference gene primers provided the estimates of nucleated cell counts. Sequencing used immunoSEQ multiplex PCR; TCRdb keeps in-frame clones, though not all of them. V and J calls and clone size are given by that table; D and trimming were obtained from the DNA. The sample has 95,000 to 110,000 clones, approximately 80% seen once. The chain recombines TRBV2 with TRBJ2-1; D possibly corresponds to TRBD2 (6 bases). This clonotype was obtained from a woman of 80 years or more with active or convalescent COVID-19. Sequencing was done on a sample of peripheral blood. Here the CDR3 DNA reads TGTGCCAGCAGTACCCGGGACTTCGACTACAATGAGCAGTTCTTC. Amino acid sequence: CASSTRDFDYNEQFF.